This T cell receptor (beta chain) originates from a study of blood T cell repertoires in COVID-19. Across the study: Sites in the United States, Italy and Spain provided acute and convalescent COVID-19 samples.

The CDR3 runs to 14 residues. Between the trimmed V and J ends, which lost 0 bases and 7 bases, there was a span of 10 bases. The germline gives CDR1 LGHDT, CDR2 YNNKEL (reference sequence). Libraries were prepared by immunoSEQ multiplex PCR; TCRdb keeps only in-frame clonotypes and omits some of them. This table has about 41,000 clones, about 85% appearing once. This TCR derives from a man aged 60 to 75 with acute or convalescent COVID-19. The material sequenced was peripheral blood. The chain has TRBV3-1 (or the pseudogene TRBV3-2) and TRBJ2-1; perhaps TRBD1 as D (5 bases). The CDR3 sequence is CASSQEADSNEQFF. CDR3 bases: TGTGCCAGCAGCCAAGAAGCAGACAGTAATGAGCAGTTCTTC.